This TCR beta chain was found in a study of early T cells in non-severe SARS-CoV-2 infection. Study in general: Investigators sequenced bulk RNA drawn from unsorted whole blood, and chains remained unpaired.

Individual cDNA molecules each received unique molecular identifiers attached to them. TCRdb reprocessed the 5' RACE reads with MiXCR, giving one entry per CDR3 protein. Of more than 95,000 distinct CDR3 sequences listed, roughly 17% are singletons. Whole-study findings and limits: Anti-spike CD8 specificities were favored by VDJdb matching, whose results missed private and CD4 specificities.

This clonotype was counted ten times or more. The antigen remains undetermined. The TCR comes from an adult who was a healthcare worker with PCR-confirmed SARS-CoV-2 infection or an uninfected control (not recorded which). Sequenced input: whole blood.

The CDR3 DNA reads as TGTGCCAGCAGAACTGGGACAGAGCAAAACATTCAGTACTTC. This codes for CASRTGTEQNIQYF. This chain connects TRBV12-3 or TRBV12-4 to TRBJ2-4, with 7 bases fitting TRBD1. The CDR3 consists of 14 residues. V shed 6 bases and J 5 bases; nucleotides not matched to a gene: 7.